This TCR beta chain came from a study of blood T cell repertoires in COVID-19. Looked up from germline, CDR1 is SGHDT and CDR2 is YYEEEE. CDR3 length equals 13 residues. V was cut by 2 bases and J by 2 bases, with 6 bases left in between. This clone was seen a single time. Clones were read by immunoSEQ multiplex PCR, and TCRdb kept only the in-frame ones, dropping some. The profile shows about 330,000 clones, 80% to 90% of them singletons. Sequencing was done on a sample of peripheral blood. The origin of this receptor is a man aged 25 to 40 with COVID-19, enrolled during active disease. The chain recombines TRBV5-6 with TRBJ2-3, with unresolved D. The CDR3 DNA reads TGTGCCAGCAGCTTTTTATCCACAGATACGCAGTATTTT. It yields the protein CASSFLSTDTQYF.